Below are 18 T cell receptor beta chains sequenced from a single sample in a study of blood T cell repertoires in COVID-19. Here immunoSEQ multiplex PCR was the method, and the copy in TCRdb shows in-frame clones only, minus some. The table records about 210,000 clones, 85% of them present only once. The sequenced material came from peripheral blood. These receptor sequences come from a man aged 50-59 years with COVID-19, enrolled during active disease.

The chain recombines TRBV19 with TRBJ2-1; the match to TRBD2 covers 13 bases. Unmatched junction bases numbered 8, after V lost 4 bases and J lost 8 bases. CDR3 length equals 16 residues. Germline CDR1 and CDR2: LNHDA and SQIVND (reference sequence). The CDR3 coding sequence is TGTGCCAGTAGTACAACTAGCGGGGGGGGAGGAGATGAGCAGTTCTTC. This sequence encodes CASSTTSGGGGDEQFF. Together with reference TRBV19 and TRBJ2-1, the CDR3 gives the full variable domain: DGGITQSPKYLFRKEGQNVTLSCEQNLNHDAMYWYRQDPGQGLRLIYYSQIVNDFQKGDIAEGYSVSREKKESFPLTVTSAQKNPTAFYLCASSTTSGGGGDEQFFGPGTRLTVL.

V and J are TRBV6-2 or TRBV6-3 and TRBJ2-7, with TRBD1 as a possible D gene (6 bases). Germline-derived CDR1 and CDR2 are MNHEY and SVGEGT. Trimming removed 2 bases at V and 0 bases at J, with 8 bases between. The CDR3 loop spans 14 amino acids. The CDR3: CASSYGQSSYEQYF. The DNA of the CDR3 is TGTGCCAGCAGTTACGGACAGAGCTCCTACGAGCAGTACTTC.

With respect to this clone: At one boundary the junction diverges from the germline segment, which might be a read error. The genes are TRBV27 and TRBJ2-7, with D tentatively TRBD2 (6 bases). CDR1 MNHEY and CDR2 SMNVEV come from the germline V gene (reference sequence). CDR3 size: 16 residues. The CDR3 nucleotides are TGTGCCAGCAGTCTATCCAAGACGGGAGAGCCCTACGAGCAGTACTTC. This sequence encodes CASSLSKTGEPYEQYF.

In regard to this clone: Different DNA sequences within this sample yield the same CDR3. The chain links TRBV5-4 to TRBJ1-2; maybe TRBD1 (6 bases). CDR1 and CDR2 (germline): SGHNT, YYREEE (reference sequence). The CDR3 sequence is 13 residues long. V gave up 0 bases and J gave up 5 bases, with 8 bases separating them. CDR3 amino acids: CASSLGDIYGYTF. CDR3 sequence (DNA): TGTGCCAGCAGCTTGGGGGACATTTATGGCTACACCTTC.

In DNA form, the CDR3 reads TGTGCCTGGAGCCCCAGGTACAGGGAGCCGAACACTGAAGCTTTCTTT. Its translation is CAWSPRYREPNTEAFF. V is TRBV30 and J is TRBJ1-1; D possibly corresponds to TRBD1 (6 bases). Germline values: CDR1 GTSNPN, CDR2 SVGIG (reference sequence). Trimming took 3 bases from V and 1 from J, leaving 18 bases between them. The CDR3 has 16 residues.

This clone was seen once. The chain recombines TRBV5-6 with TRBJ2-2; D perhaps matches TRBD1 (6 bases). The V end lost 3 bases, the J end lost 6 bases, and 15 bases lay between the germline ends. This CDR3 is built from 15 residues. Germline values: CDR1 SGHDT, CDR2 YYEEEE. The CDR3 protein is CASSSVGNRAGELFF. The CDR3 DNA reads as TGTGCCAGCAGCTCCGTGGGGAACAGGGCCGGGGAGCTGTTTTTT.

V and J are TRBV15 and TRBJ1-1; the D gene is possibly TRBD1 (5 bases). The CDR3 consists of 14 residues. The V gene lost 8 bases and the J gene lost 3 bases, with 16 bases spanning the gap. CDR1 and CDR2 (germline): LNHNV, YYDKDF (reference sequence). The CDR3 DNA reads as TGTGCCACCGCTACCCGAAGGGGCTACACTGAAGCTTTCTTT. This sequence encodes CATATRRGYTEAFF.

V gene TRBV27 combines with J gene TRBJ1-1; 9 positions agree with TRBD1. This CDR3 region has 14 residues. V lost 7 bases and J lost 3; bases outside the gene matches: 6. Germline V gives CDR1 MNHEY, CDR2 SMNVEV (reference sequence). The CDR3 region is CASTQGQGYTEAFF. In DNA form, the CDR3 reads TGTGCCAGCACCCAGGGACAGGGATACACTGAAGCTTTCTTT.

The V and J genes are TRBV10-1 and TRBJ2-3, with D unclear. The germline V gene has CDR1 WNHNN and CDR2 SYGVQD (reference sequence). V shed 10 bases and J shed 3 bases, with 14 bases lying between them. The CDR3 sequence is 13 residues long. The CDR3 sequence: CATPGWRTDTQYF. CDR3 nucleotide sequence: TGCGCCACCCCTGGGTGGAGAACAGATACGCAGTATTTT.

The chain links TRBV6-6 to TRBJ2-2; the D gene is possibly TRBD2 (6 bases). V dropped 4 bases and J dropped 2 bases, with 14 bases sitting between them. This CDR3 has 16 amino acids. Looked up from germline, CDR1 is MNHNY and CDR2 is SVGAGI (reference sequence). CDR3 nucleotides: TGTGCCAGCAGTTCTACGGGGGTTAAAAACACCGGGGAGCTGTTTTTT. Translated: CASSSTGVKNTGELFF.

The chain is built from TRBV29-1 and TRBJ1-2, with D unresolved. This CDR3 spans 13 amino acids. CDR1 is SQVTM and CDR2 is ANQGSEA in the germline V gene. V was clipped by 7 bases and J by 1 base, with 13 bases between them. CDR3 sequence: CSAVAQSNYGYTF. The CDR3 bases are TGCAGCGCCGTAGCCCAGAGTAACTATGGCTACACCTTC.

This chain connects TRBV18 to TRBJ1-1; D is ambiguous. V lost 6 bases, J lost 1 base, and 15 bases lay in between. Germline V gene lookup returns CDR1 KGHSH and CDR2 LQKENI. The CDR3 is made up of 15 amino acids. The CDR3 coding sequence is TGTGCCAGCTCGCCGCAGGTTACCACGAACACTGAAGCTTTCTTT. It encodes CASSPQVTTNTEAFF.

This rearrangement joins TRBV7-2 to TRBJ2-3, with TRBD2 matching over 8 bases. This CDR3 has 17 residues. V lost 2 bases, J lost 1 base, and 8 bases stayed unmatched. The germline CDR1 and CDR2 sequences are SGHTA and FQGNSA. The CDR3 reads CASSLIAVAGRTDTQYF. The CDR3 DNA reads TGTGCCAGCAGCTTAATTGCGGTAGCGGGACGCACAGATACGCAGTATTTT.

Here the CDR3 DNA reads TGTGCCAGCAGCGCTCAGGGGAACTATGGCTACACCTTC. Protein: CASSAQGNYGYTF. The chain couples TRBV9 to TRBJ1-2; maybe TRBD1 (6 bases). Trimming pared 3 bases from V and 2 bases from J, leaving 8 bases between. This CDR3 has 13 residues. CDR1 is SGDLS and CDR2 is YYNGEE in the germline V gene.

The V gene is TRBV6-5, the J gene TRBJ1-3, with D maybe TRBD1 (6 bases). This CDR3 comprises 13 residues. The V end was cut by 5 bases, the J end by 4 bases, with 9 bases between. Germline V CDR1 and CDR2: MNHEY, SVGAGI. The CDR3 loop reads CASSRQGGNTIYF. The CDR3 nucleotides are TGTGCCAGCAGTAGGCAGGGGGGAAACACCATATATTTT.

This clone appeared once. The J gene is TRBJ2-5, the V gene TRBV30; D is perhaps TRBD2 (5 bases). Trimming took off 3 bases at V and 4 bases at J, with 12 bases between the two ends. Germline CDR1 and CDR2: GTSNPN and SVGIG (reference sequence). This CDR3 comprises 13 residues. CDR3 loop: CAWSDPGVETQYF. DNA for the CDR3: TGTGCCTGGAGCGATCCCGGGGTAGAGACCCAGTACTTC.

The chain recombines TRBV11-2 with TRBJ1-1, with 8 nucleotides matching TRBD1. This CDR3 is 13 amino acids long. The J segment lost 5 bases and the V segment lost 6 bases, leaving 5 bases of the junction unmatched. Germline lookup yields CDR1 SGHAT and CDR2 FQNNGV. CDR3 in amino acids: CASRAQGGTEAFF. As DNA, the CDR3 is TGTGCCAGCAGGGCACAGGGGGGAACTGAAGCTTTCTTT.

The chain is built from TRBV5-1 and TRBJ2-7; a possible D gene is TRBD2 (5 bases). The CDR3 contains 15 residues. V was cut by 0 bases and J by 5 bases, with 15 bases left in between. Germline-derived CDR1 and CDR2 are SGHRS and YFSETQ. The CDR3 loop is CASSLADGIIHEQYF. CDR3 in DNA: TGCGCCAGCAGCTTGGCAGACGGGATTATCCACGAGCAGTACTTC. The variable domain in full, with the rest retrieved from reference TRBV5-1 and TRBJ2-7, is KAGVTQTPRYLIKTRGQQVTLSCSPISGHRSVSWYQQTPGQGLQFLFEYFSETQRNKGNFPGRFSGRQFSNSRSEMNVSTLELGDSALYLCASSLADGIIHEQYFGPGTRLTVT.